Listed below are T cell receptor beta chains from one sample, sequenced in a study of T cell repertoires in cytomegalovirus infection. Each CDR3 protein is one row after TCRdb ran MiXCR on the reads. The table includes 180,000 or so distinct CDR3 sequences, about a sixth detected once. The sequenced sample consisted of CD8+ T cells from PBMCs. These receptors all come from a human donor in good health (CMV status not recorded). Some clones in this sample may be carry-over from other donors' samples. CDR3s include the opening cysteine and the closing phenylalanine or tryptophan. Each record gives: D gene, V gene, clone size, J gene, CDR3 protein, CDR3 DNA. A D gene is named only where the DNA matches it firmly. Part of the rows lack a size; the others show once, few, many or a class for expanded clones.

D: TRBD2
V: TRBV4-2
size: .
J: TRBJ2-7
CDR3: CASSQTSGVYEQYF
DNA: TGTGCCAGCAGCCAAACGAGCGGGGTCTACGAGCAGTACTTC

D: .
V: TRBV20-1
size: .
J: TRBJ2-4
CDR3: CSAGNSELAKNIQYF
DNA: TGCAGTGCCGGTAACAGCGAACTAGCCAAAAACATTCAGTACTTC

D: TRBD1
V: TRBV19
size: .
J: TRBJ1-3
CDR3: CASSVGQGARGNTIYF
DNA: TGTGCCAGTAGTGTCGGACAGGGGGCGCGAGGAAACACCATATATTTT

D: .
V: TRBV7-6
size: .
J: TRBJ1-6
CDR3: CASSFGESNSPLHF
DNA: TGTGCCAGCAGCTTCGGCGAATCGAATTCACCCCTCCACTTT

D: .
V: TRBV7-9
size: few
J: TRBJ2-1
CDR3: CASSPPRGGQFF
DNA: TGTGCCAGCAGCCCCCCACGGGGTGGGCAGTTCTTC

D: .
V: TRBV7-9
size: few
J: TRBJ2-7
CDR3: CASSPQGRDEQYF
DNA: TGTGCCAGCAGCCCTCAGGGGCGCGACGAGCAGTACTTC

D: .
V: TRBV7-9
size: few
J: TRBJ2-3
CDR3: CASSFRGERATDTQYF
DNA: TGTGCCAGCAGCTTTCGCGGGGAGCGGGCCACAGATACGCAGTATTTT

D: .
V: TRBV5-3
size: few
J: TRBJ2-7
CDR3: CASSLPQGEQYF
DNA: TGTGCCAGCAGCTTGCCGCAGGGCGAGCAGTACTTC

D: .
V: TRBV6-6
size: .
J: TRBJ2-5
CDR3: CASSYLGGETQYF
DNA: TGTGCCAGCAGTTACCTGGGTGGAGAGACCCAGTACTTC

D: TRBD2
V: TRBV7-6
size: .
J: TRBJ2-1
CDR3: CASSLGAEASGGWYNEQFF
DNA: TGTGCCAGCAGCTTAGGGGCGGAGGCTAGCGGGGGGTGGTACAATGAGCAGTTCTTC

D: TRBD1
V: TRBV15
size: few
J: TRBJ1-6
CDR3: CATSRGQGYSPLHF
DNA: TGTGCCACCAGCAGAGGACAGGGATACTCACCCCTCCACTTT

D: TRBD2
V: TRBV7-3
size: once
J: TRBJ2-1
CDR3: CASSLGAGGLYNEQFF
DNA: TGTGCCAGCAGCTTAGGAGCGGGGGGCCTATACAATGAGCAGTTCTTC

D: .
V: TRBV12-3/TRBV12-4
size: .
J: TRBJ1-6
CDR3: CASSPTMTPPLFHF
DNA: TGTGCCAGCAGCCCGACTATGACACCGCCCCTCTTCCACTTT

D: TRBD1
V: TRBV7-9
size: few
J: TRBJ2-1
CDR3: CASSPKTGTDYNEQFF
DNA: TGTGCCAGCAGCCCAAAAACTGGGACAGATTACAATGAGCAGTTCTTC

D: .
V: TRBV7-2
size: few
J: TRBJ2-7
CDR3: CASGYGDEQYF
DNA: TGTGCCAGCGGTTATGGGGACGAGCAGTACTTC

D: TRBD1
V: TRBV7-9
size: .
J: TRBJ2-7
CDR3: CASSLGWDRWNEQYF
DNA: TGTGCCAGCAGCTTGGGATGGGACAGGTGGAACGAGCAGTACTTC

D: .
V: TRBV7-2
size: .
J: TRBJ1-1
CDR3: CASSPFPPGGQQNTEAFF
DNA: TGTGCCAGCAGTCCATTTCCACCTGGGGGCCAGCAGAACACTGAAGCTTTCTTT

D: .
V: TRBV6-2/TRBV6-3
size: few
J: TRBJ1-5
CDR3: CASSYRRVEGQPQHF
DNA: TGTGCCAGCAGTTACAGGAGGGTTGAGGGTCAGCCCCAGCATTTT

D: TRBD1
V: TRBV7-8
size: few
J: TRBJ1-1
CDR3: CASSLGTGTLGKAFF
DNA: TGTGCCAGCAGCCTCGGGACAGGGACTTTGGGTAAAGCTTTCTTT

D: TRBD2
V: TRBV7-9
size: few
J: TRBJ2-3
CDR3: CASSSTERGISYTQYF
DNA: TGTGCCAGCAGCTCGACGGAGCGGGGGATATCTTATACGCAGTATTTT

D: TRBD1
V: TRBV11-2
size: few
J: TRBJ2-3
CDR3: CASSPSGQGATDTQYF
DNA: TGTGCCAGCAGCCCGAGCGGACAGGGGGCAACAGATACGCAGTATTTT

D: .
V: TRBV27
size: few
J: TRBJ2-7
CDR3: CASSSLPYRYEQYF
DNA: TGTGCCAGCAGTTCACTCCCTTACAGGTACGAGCAGTACTTC

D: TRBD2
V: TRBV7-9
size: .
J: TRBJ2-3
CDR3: CASSETSGETDTQYF
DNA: TGTGCCAGCAGCGAAACTAGCGGGGAAACAGATACGCAGTATTTT

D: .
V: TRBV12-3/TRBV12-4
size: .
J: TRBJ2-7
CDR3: CASSLAGSNYEQYF
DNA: TGTGCCAGCAGTTTAGCGGGCTCCAACTACGAGCAGTACTTC

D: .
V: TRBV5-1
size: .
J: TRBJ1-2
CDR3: CASSAYRDGKYGYTF
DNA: TGCGCCAGCAGCGCGTACCGGGACGGAAAATATGGCTACACCTTC

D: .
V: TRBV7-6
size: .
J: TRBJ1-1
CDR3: CASSLGGGATEAFF
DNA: TGTGCCAGCTCTCTAGGGGGGGGGGCCACTGAAGCTTTCTTT

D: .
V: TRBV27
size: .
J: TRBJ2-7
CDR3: CASYGPGGGAYEQYF
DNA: TGTGCCAGCTACGGCCCCGGTGGAGGAGCCTACGAGCAGTACTTC

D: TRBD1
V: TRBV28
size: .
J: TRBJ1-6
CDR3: CASSHRGSAPLHF
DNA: TGTGCCAGCAGTCACAGGGGCAGCGCACCCCTCCACTTT

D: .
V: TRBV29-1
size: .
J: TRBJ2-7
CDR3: CSVEGTGYEQYF
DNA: TGCAGCGTTGAAGGGACCGGCTACGAGCAGTACTTC

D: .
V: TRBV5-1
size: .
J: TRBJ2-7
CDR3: CASSEGSLYEQYF
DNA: TGCGCCAGCAGCGAAGGGTCGCTCTACGAGCAGTACTTC

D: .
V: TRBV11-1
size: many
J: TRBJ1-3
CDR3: CASSFSGISGNTIYF
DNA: TGTGCCAGCAGCTTCTCGGGGATCTCTGGAAACACCATATATTTT

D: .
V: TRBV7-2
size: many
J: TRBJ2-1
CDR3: CASSFLGGEKTYNEQFF
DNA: TGTGCCAGCAGCTTCCTTGGTGGGGAAAAGACTTACAATGAGCAGTTCTTC

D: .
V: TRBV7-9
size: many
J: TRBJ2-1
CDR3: CASSPLGGDSIYYNEQFF
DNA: TGTGCCAGCAGCCCACTAGGGGGTGACAGTATCTATTACAATGAGCAGTTCTTC

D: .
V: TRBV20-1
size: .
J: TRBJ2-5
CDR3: CSANRKDLATGETQYF
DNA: TGCAGTGCTAACAGGAAGGATCTAGCGACTGGAGAGACCCAGTACTTC

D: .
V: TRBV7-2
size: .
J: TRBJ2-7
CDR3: CASSLTWQNLISYEQYF
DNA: TGTGCCAGCAGCTTAACTTGGCAGAACCTCATCTCCTACGAGCAGTACTTC

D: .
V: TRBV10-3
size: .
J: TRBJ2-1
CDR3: CAITGAINNEQFF
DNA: TGTGCCATCACCGGGGCCATTAACAATGAGCAGTTCTTC

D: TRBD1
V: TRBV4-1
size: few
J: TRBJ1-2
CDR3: CASSQDRGTGGHYGYTF
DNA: TGCGCCAGCAGCCAAGATCGCGGGACAGGGGGCCACTATGGCTACACCTTC

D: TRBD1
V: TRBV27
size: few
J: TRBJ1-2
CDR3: CASSLSRTGQSYGYTF
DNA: TGTGCCAGCAGTTTATCGCGGACAGGACAGAGCTATGGCTACACCTTC

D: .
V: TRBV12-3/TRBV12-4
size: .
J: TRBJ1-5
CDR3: CASSLEAQAGNQPQHF
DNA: TGTGCCAGCAGTTTAGAGGCCCAGGCTGGCAATCAGCCCCAGCATTTT

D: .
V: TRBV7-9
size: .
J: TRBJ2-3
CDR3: CASSSRTRAFTDTQYF
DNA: TGTGCCAGCAGCTCGCGGACAAGGGCCTTCACAGATACGCAGTATTTT

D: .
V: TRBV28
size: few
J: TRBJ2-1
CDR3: CASSLGPRTYNEQFF
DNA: TGTGCCAGCAGTTTAGGTCCCCGAACCTACAATGAGCAGTTCTTC

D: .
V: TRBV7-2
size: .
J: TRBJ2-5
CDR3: CASSSLAGTMGETQYF
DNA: TGTGCCAGCAGCTCCCTTGCAGGGACGATGGGAGAGACCCAGTACTTC

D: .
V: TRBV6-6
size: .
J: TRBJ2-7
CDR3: CASGASSQQYF
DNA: TGTGCCAGCGGAGCCTCCAGTCAGCAGTACTTC

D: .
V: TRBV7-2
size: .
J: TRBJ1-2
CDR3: CASSPSYGYTF
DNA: TGTGCCAGCAGCCCAAGCTATGGCTACACCTTC

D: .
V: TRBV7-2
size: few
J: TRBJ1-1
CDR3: CASSPVVQGRSEAFF
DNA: TGTGCCAGCAGCCCAGTGGTCCAGGGGAGGTCTGAAGCTTTCTTT

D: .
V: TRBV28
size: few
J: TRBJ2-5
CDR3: CASSLSIGSPQETQYF
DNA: TGTGCCAGCAGTTTATCAATAGGGTCCCCCCAAGAGACCCAGTACTTC

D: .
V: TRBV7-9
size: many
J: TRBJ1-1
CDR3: CASGVSTEAFF
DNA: TGTGCCAGCGGGGTCAGCACTGAAGCTTTCTTT

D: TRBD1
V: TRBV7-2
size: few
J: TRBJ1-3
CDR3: CASSLAGQGSGNTIYF
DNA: TGTGCCAGCAGCTTAGCCGGACAGGGCTCTGGAAACACCATATATTTT

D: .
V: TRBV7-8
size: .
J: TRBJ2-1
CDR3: CASSLAWSNEQFF
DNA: TGTGCCAGCAGCTTAGCTTGGTCCAATGAGCAGTTCTTC

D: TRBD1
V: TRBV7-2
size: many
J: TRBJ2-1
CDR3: CASSSGQGLYNEQFF
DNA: TGTGCCAGCAGCTCGGGACAGGGGCTCTACAATGAGCAGTTCTTC

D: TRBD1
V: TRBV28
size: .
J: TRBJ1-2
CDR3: CASSLSGTGASGYTF
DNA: TGTGCCAGCAGTTTATCCGGGACAGGGGCGTCTGGCTACACCTTC

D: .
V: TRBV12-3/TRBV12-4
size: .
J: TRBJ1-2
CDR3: CASSSGWEGYTF
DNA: TGTGCCAGCAGTTCGGGGTGGGAGGGCTACACCTTC

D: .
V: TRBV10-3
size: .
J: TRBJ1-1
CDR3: CAISVPGKSHGTEAFF
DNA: TGTGCCATCAGCGTCCCGGGAAAATCTCACGGCACTGAAGCTTTCTTT

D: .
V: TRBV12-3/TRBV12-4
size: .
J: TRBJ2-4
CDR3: CASSFVGGNIQYF
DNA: TGTGCCAGCAGTTTCGTCGGAGGGAACATTCAGTACTTC

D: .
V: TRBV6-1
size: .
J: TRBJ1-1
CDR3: CASRKLGDTEAFF
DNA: TGTGCCAGCAGAAAACTGGGCGACACTGAAGCTTTCTTT